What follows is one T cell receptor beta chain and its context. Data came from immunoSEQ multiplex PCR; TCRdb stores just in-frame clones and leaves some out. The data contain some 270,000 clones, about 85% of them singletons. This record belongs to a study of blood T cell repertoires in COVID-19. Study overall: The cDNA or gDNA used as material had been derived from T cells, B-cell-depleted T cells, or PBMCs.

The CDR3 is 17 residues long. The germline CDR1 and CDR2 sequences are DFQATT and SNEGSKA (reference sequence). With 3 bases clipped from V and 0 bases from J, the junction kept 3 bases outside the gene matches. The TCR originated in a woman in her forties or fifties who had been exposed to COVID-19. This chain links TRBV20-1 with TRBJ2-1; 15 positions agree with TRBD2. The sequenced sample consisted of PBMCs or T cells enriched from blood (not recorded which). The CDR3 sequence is CSASGTSGGSSYNEQFF. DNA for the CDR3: TGCAGTGCTAGTGGGACTAGCGGGGGGAGCTCCTACAATGAGCAGTTCTTC.